This record looks at one T cell receptor (beta chain) sequence and its context. The CDR3 sequence is 14 residues long. Trimming shortened V by 7 bases and J by 7 bases, and 19 bases separated the two germline ends. cDNA molecules, individually, were tagged with unique molecular identifiers. TCRdb recomputed calls from the 5' RACE reads with MiXCR, one row per CDR3 protein. The sample lists some 98,000 distinct CDR3 sequences, roughly 15% occurring once. These data are taken from a study of early T cells in non-severe SARS-CoV-2 infection. The V call is TRBV12-3 or TRBV12-4, the J call TRBJ1-2; D is possibly TRBD1 (5 bases). The sample was whole blood. The TCR sequence derives from an adult who was a healthcare worker with PCR-confirmed SARS-CoV-2 infection or an uninfected control (not recorded which). CDR3 sequence (DNA): TGTGCCAGCACTCCCACAGGACGGCTGGGTGGCTACACCTTC. Its translation is CASTPTGRLGGYTF.